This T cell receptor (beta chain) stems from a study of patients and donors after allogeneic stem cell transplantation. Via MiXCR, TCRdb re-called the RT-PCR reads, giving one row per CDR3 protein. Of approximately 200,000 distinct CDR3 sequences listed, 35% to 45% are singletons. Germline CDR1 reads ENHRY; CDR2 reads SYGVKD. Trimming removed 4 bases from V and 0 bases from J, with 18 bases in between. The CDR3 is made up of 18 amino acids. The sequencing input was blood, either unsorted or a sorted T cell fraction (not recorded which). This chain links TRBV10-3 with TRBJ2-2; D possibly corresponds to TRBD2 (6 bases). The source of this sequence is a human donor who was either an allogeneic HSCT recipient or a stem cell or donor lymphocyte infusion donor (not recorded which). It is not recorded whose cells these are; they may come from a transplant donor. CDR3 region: CAISGPNLGGANTGELFF. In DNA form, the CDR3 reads TGTGCCATCAGTGGTCCCAACCTGGGAGGCGCGAACACCGGGGAGCTGTTTTTT.